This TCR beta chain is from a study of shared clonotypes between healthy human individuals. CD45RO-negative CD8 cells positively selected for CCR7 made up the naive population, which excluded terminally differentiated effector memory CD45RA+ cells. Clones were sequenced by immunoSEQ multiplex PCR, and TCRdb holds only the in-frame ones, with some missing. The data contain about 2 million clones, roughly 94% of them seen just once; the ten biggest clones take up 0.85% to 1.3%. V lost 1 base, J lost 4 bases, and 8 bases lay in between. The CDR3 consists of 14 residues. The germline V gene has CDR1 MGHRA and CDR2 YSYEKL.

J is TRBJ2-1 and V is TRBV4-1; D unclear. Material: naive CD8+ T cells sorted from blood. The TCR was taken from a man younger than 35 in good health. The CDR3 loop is CASSQAVGYNEQFF. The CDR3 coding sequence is TGCGCCAGCAGCCAAGCGGTCGGGTACAATGAGCAGTTCTTC.